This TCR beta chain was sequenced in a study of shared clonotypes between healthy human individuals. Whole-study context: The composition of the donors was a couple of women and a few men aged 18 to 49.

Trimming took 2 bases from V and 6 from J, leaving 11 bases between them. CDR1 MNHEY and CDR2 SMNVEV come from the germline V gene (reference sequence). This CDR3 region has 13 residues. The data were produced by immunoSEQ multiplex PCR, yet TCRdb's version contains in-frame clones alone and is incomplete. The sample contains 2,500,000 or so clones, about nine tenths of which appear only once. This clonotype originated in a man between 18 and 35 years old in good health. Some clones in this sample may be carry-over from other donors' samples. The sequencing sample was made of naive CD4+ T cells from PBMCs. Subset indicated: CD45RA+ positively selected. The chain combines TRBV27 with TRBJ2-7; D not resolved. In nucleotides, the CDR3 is TGTGCCAGCAGTTTACTCCCCGCCCTCGAGCAGTACTTC. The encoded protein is CASSLLPALEQYF.